This T cell receptor (beta chain) was sequenced for a study of blood T cell repertoires in COVID-19. Study context: Whether acute or convalescent, the COVID-19 samples came from the United States, Italy and Spain. PBMCs, B-cell-depleted T cells, or T cells provided the cDNA or gDNA that made up the material.

This CDR3 is built from 18 residues. Trimming at V came to 0 bases and at J to 2 bases, leaving 3 bases not matched to a gene. Germline V gene lookup returns CDR1 SGHTA and CDR2 FQGTGA. In the authors' workflow: Amplification with reference gene primers provided the estimates of nucleated cell counts. Profiled with immunoSEQ multiplex PCR; TCRdb holds only in-frame clones, not every one. That table gives V, J and clone size, and the DNA gave D and trimming. The table includes tens of thousands of clones, approximately 89% detected once. The sequence was obtained from a human donor with acute or convalescent COVID-19. The donor label of this sample is uncertain. The sequencing sample was made of peripheral blood. The V gene is TRBV7-3, the J gene TRBJ2-3, with TRBD2 identical over 15 bases. The chain's CDR3 is CASSLTGTSGGYTDTQYF. CDR3 DNA sequence: TGTGCCAGCAGCTTAACGGGGACTAGCGGGGGGTACACAGATACGCAGTATTTT.